This T cell receptor (beta chain) was sequenced for a study of blood T cells in healthy people across ages. The study's findings and limits: Per million T cells, TCR beta diversity dropped about linearly as age rose. Without sorted subsets, naive and antigen-experienced compartments could not be conclusively compared.

PCR was performed a second time for 7 to 11 cycles using a sample-barcoded 5' primer and a J-beta primer mix. Every sample gave at least 3 million paired-end reads containing CDR3. TCRdb recomputed calls from the 5' RACE reads with MiXCR, one row per CDR3 protein. The table includes over a million distinct CDR3 sequences, roughly 43% detected once. Comments on this clonotype: Its antigen is as yet unknown.

Total RNA was isolated from each sample in quantities of at least 5 micrograms. The TCR comes from a woman aged 18-29 years in good health. Specimen: blood.

The CDR3 coding sequence is TGCGCCAGCAGCTTGCCCAGAGATGGGGATACGCAGTATTTT. The encoded protein is CASSLPRDGDTQYF. The genes are TRBV5-1 and TRBJ2-3; D not resolved. The V end lost 1 base, the J end lost 6 bases, and 12 bases lay between the germline ends. There are 14 residues in the CDR3. Germline V gives CDR1 SGHRS, CDR2 YFSETQ.